This TCR beta chain comes out of a study of shared clonotypes between healthy human individuals. At least ten counts were recorded for this clone. The ends were cut back, 0 bases at V and 5 bases at J, with 11 bases in the middle. The CDR3 is made up of 14 amino acids. Germline CDR1 SGHNT, CDR2 YYREEE (reference sequence). All participating donors were Caucasian adults from Nashville, Tennessee. Around 90 million PBMCs supplied genomic DNA for unsorted samples. TCRdb keeps only in-frame clones here, not all; method: immunoSEQ multiplex PCR. The sample contains fewer than 600,000 clones, roughly 80% of which appear only once.

The TCR originated in a woman between 40 and 50 years old in good health. Some clones in this sample may be carry-over from other donors' samples. The rearrangement uses TRBV5-4 and TRBJ1-2; D is ambiguous. Sample: PBMCs. The DNA of the CDR3 is TGTGCCAGCAGCTTGGCCGGCCAGGTATATGGCTACACCTTC. It yields the protein CASSLAGQVYGYTF.